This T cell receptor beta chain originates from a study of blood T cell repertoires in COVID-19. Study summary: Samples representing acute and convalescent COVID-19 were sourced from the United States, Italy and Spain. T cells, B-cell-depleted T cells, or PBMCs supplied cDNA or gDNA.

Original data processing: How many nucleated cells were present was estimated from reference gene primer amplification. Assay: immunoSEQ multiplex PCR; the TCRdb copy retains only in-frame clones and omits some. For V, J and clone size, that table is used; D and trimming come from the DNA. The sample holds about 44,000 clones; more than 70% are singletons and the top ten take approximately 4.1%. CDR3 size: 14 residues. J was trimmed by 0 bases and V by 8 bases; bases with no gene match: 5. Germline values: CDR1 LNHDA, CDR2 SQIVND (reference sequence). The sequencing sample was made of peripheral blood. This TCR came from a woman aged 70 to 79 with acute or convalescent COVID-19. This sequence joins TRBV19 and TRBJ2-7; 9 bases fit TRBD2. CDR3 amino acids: CASRRTSDSYEQYF. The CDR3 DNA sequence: TGTGCCAGTCGACGGACTAGCGACTCCTACGAGCAGTACTTC.